Below, one T cell receptor (beta chain) is given with its context. Its specificity is unknown. The CDR3 has 14 residues. Germline-derived CDR1 and CDR2 are LNHDA and SQIVND (reference sequence). Trimming removed 3 bases from V and 6 bases from J; junction bases left unmatched: 3. These data originate in a study of cytomegalovirus exposure and HLA in healthy donors. PCR was performed using 60 Vbeta and 13 Jbeta primers. The protocol was immunoSEQ multiplex PCR, while the TCRdb copy is restricted to in-frame clones and leaves out a portion. The sample gives around 100,000 clones, approximately 81% of which show up once; approximately 3.1% is in the top ten. General study points: Association with HLA alleles at 0.05 false discovery rate was found for around 17,000 TCR beta sequences in a later analysis. The authors listed around 150 TCR beta chains as cytomegalovirus-associated. Later analysis revealed greater clonal expansion in HLA-associated TCR beta chains than in equally common others. When analyzed later, a missense DCLRE1C variant was found to be linked to TCR beta V- and J-gene trimming.

The sequence was collected from a young woman in good health and CMV-seropositive. Sequenced material: PBMCs. The chain has TRBV19 and TRBJ2-1; 9 nucleotides match TRBD1. CDR3 DNA sequence: TGTGCCAGTAGTATCGAGACAGGGGGCAATGAGCAGTTCTTC. It specifies CASSIETGGNEQFF.